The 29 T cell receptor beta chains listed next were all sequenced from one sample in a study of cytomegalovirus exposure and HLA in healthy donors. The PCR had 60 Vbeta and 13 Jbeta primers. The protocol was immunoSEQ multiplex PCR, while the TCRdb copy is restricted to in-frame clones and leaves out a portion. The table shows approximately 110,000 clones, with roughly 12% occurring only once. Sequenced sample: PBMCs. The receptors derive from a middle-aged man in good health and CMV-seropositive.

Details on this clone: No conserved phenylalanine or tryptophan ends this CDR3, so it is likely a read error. CDR3 in amino acids: CASSSGIYYGYTV. The DNA of the CDR3 is TGTGCCAGCAGCTCCGGCATTTACTATGGCTACACCGTC. The V and J genes are TRBV7-9 and TRBJ1-2; no firm D call. Per germline, CDR1 SEHNR and CDR2 FQNEAQ (reference sequence). The CDR3 spans 13 residues. Trimming took 4 bases from V and 3 from J, leaving 9 bases between them.

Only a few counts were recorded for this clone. The CDR3 bases are TGTGCCTGGAGTTCAGGATTACAGGGTGGGCAGTACTTC. It specifies CAWSSGLQGGQYF. V is TRBV30 and J is TRBJ2-7; the D gene is possibly TRBD1 (6 bases). The germline CDR1 and CDR2 sequences are GTSNPN and SVGIG (reference sequence). The CDR3 covers 13 residues. Trimming stripped 2 bases from V and 9 bases from J, with 17 bases between.

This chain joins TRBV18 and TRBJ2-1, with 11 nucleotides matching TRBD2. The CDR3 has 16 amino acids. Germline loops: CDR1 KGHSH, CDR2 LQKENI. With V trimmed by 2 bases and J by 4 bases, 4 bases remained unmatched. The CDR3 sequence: CASSPRGTSGYNEQFF. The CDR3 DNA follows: TGTGCCAGCTCACCAAGGGGGACTAGCGGTTACAATGAGCAGTTCTTC. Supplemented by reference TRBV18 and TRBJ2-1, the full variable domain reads NAGVMQNPRHLVRRRGQEARLRCSPMKGHSHVYWYRQLPEEGLKFMVYLQKENIIDESGMPKERFSAEFPKEGPSILRIQQVVRGDSAAYFCASSPRGTSGYNEQFFGPGTRLTVL.

The CDR3 DNA is TGTGCCAGCAGCCCGCTGGCCAGGGCCAATCAGCCCCAGCATTTT. Amino acid sequence: CASSPLARANQPQHF. V gene TRBV7-2 combines with J gene TRBJ1-5, with a possible D match to TRBD1 (5 bases). The V and J ends lost 5 bases and 3 bases respectively, with 14 bases between them. This CDR3 spans 15 amino acids. Germline lookup yields CDR1 SGHTA and CDR2 FQGNSA. The entire variable domain, with the rest obtained from reference TRBV7-2 and TRBJ1-5, is as follows: GAGVSQSPSNKVTEKGKDVELRCDPISGHTALYWYRQSLGQGLEFLIYFQGNSAPDKSGLPSDRFSAERTGGSVSTLTIQRTQQEDSAVYLCASSPLARANQPQHFGDGTRLSIL.

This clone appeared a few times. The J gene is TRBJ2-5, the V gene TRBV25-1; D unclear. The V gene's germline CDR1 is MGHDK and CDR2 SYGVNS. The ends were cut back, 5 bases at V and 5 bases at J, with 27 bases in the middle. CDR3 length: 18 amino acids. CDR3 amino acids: CASSSLPISGYSGETQYF. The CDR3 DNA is TGTGCCAGCAGTTCTCTCCCAATTTCCGGGTACTCTGGGGAGACCCAGTACTTC.

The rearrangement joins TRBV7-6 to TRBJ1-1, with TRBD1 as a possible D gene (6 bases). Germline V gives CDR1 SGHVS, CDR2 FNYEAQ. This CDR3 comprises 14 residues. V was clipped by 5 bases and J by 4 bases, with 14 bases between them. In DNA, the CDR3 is TGTGCCAGCAGCGCAACAGGGTGGGGCACTGAAGCTTTCTTT. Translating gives CASSATGWGTEAFF.

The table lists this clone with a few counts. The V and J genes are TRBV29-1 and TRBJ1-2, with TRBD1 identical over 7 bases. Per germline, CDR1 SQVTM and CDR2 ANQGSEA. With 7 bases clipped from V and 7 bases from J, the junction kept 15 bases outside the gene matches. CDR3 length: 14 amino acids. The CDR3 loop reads CSADTLTGVTGYTF. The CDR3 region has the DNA TGCAGCGCTGATACCCTCACAGGGGTCACTGGCTACACCTTC.

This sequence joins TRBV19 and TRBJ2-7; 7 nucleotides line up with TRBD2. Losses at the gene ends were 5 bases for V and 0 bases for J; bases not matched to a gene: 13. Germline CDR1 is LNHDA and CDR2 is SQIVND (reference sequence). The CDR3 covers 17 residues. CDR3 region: CASSSLLLRGSSYEQYF. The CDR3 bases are TGTGCCAGTAGTTCTTTACTTCTCCGCGGGAGCTCCTACGAGCAGTACTTC. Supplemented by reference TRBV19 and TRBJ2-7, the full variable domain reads DGGITQSPKYLFRKEGQNVTLSCEQNLNHDAMYWYRQDPGQGLRLIYYSQIVNDFQKGDIAEGYSVSREKKESFPLTVTSAQKNPTAFYLCASSSLLLRGSSYEQYFGPGTRLTVT.

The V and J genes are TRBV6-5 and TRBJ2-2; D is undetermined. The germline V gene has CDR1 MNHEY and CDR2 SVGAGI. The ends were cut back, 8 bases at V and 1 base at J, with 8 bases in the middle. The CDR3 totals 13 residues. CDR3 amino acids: CASAQRNTGELFF. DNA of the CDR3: TGTGCCAGCGCGCAAAGGAACACCGGGGAGCTGTTTTTT.

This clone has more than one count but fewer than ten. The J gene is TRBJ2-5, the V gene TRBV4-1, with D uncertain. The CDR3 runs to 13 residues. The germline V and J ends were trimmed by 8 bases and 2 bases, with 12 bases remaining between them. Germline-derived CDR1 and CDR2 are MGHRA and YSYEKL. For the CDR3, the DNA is TGCGCCAGCGGCAGGAACATACAAGAGACCCAGTACTTC. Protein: CASGRNIQETQYF.

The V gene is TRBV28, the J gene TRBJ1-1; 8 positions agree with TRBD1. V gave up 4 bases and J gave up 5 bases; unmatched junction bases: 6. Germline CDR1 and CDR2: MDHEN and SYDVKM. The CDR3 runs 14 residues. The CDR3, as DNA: TGTGCCAGCAGTTCTCCAGGGGGCAGGACTGAAGCTTTCTTT. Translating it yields CASSSPGGRTEAFF.

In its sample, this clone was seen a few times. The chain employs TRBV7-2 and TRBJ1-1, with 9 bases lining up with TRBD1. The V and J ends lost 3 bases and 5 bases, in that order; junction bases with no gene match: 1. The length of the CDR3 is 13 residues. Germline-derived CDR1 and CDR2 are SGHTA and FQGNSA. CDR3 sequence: CASSLGQGTEAFF. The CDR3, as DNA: TGTGCCAGCAGCTTGGGACAGGGAACTGAAGCTTTCTTT.

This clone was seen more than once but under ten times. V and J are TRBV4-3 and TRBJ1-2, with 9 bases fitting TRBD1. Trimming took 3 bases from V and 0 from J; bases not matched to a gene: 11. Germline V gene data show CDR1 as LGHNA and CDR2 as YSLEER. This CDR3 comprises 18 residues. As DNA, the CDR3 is TGCGCCAGCAGCCAGAGGGACAGGGCTTCCCTCACTAACTATGGCTACACCTTC. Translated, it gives CASSQRDRASLTNYGYTF.

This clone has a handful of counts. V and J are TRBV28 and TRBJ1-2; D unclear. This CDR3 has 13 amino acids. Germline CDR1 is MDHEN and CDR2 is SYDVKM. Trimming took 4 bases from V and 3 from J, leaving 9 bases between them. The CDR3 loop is CASSSGSDYGYTF. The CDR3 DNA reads TGTGCCAGCAGTTCGGGGTCGGACTATGGCTACACCTTC.

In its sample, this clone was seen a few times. DNA for the CDR3: TGTGCCAGTGGCTGGGGGACAGGGAACAATGAGCAGTTCTTC. Translating it yields CASGWGTGNNEQFF. V and J are TRBV19 and TRBJ2-1; 9 nucleotides agree with TRBD1. The CDR3 runs 14 residues. The germline CDR1 and CDR2 sequences are LNHDA and SQIVND (reference sequence). The V segment lost 8 bases and the J segment 5 bases; nucleotides outside the gene matches: 7.

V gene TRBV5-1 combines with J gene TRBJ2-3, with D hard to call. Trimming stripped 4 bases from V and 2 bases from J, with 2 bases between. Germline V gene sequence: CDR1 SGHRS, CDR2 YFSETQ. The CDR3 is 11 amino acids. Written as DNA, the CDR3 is TGCGCCAGCAGCCTCACAGATACGCAGTATTTT. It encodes CASSLTDTQYF.

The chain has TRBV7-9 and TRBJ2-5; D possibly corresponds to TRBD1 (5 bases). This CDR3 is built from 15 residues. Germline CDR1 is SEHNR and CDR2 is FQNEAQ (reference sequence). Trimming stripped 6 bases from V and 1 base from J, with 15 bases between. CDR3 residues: CASSPLTAPQETQYF. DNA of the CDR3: TGTGCCAGCAGTCCTCTGACAGCCCCCCAAGAGACCCAGTACTTC. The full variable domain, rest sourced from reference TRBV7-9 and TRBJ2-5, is DTGVSQNPRHKITKRGQNVTFRCDPISEHNRLYWYRQTLGQGPEFLTYFQNEAQLEKSRLLSDRFSAERPKGSFSTLEIQRTEQGDSAMYLCASSPLTAPQETQYFGPGTRLLVL.

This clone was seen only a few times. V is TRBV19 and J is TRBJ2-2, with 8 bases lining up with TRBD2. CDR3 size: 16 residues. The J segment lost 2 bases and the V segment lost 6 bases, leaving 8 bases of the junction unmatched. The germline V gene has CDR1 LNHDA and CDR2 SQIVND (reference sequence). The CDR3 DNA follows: TGTGCCAGTAGGTCGCGAATAGCGGGAAACACCGGGGAGCTGTTTTTT. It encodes CASRSRIAGNTGELFF.

The CDR3 reads CASSYSSSGATDTQYF. CDR3 DNA: TGTGCCAGCAGTTACTCGTCGAGCGGGGCCACAGATACGCAGTATTTT. The J gene is TRBJ2-3, the V gene TRBV6-5, with 7 positions matching TRBD2. From germline, CDR1 is MNHEY and CDR2 SVGAGI. The CDR3 has 16 amino acids. The junction had 5 bases not matched to a gene; V was cut back by 0 bases and J by 2 bases.

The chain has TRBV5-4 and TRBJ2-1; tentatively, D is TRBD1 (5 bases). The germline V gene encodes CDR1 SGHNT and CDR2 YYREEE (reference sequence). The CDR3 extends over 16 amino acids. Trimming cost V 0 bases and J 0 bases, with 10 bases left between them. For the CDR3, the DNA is TGTGCCAGCAGCTTGGCAGGGATCCGCTCCTACAATGAGCAGTTCTTC. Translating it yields CASSLAGIRSYNEQFF.

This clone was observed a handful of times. The CDR3 sequence is CASRPLAGYTGELFF. CDR3 DNA sequence: TGTGCCAGCAGGCCCCTCGCGGGTTACACCGGGGAGCTGTTTTTT. The chain employs TRBV6-5 and TRBJ2-2, with D possibly being TRBD2 (5 bases). Germline-derived CDR1 and CDR2 are MNHEY and SVGAGI. The CDR3 has 15 residues. V was clipped by 6 bases and J by 3 bases, with 14 bases between them.

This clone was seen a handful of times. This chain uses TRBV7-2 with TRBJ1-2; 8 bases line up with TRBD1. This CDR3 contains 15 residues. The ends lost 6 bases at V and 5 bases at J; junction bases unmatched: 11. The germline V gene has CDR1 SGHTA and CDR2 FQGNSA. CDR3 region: CASRKEGQAVYGYTF. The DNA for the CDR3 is TGTGCCAGCAGAAAAGAGGGACAGGCCGTTTATGGCTACACCTTC.

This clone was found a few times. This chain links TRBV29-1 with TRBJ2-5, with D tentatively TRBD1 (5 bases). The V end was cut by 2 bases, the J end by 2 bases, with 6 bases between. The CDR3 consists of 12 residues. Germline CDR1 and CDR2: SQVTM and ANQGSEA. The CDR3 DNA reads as TGCAGCGTTGAACAGGGACAAGAGACCCAGTACTTC. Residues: CSVEQGQETQYF.

In nucleotides, the CDR3 is TGCGCCAGCAGCCACACCACTAGCGGGAGAAACACCGGGGAGCTGTTTTTT. As protein: CASSHTTSGRNTGELFF. The gene calls are TRBV4-1 and TRBJ2-2, with TRBD2 matching over 11 bases. The length of the CDR3 is 17 residues. V dropped 3 bases and J dropped 2; count of bases not matched to a gene: 5. Germline-derived CDR1 and CDR2 are MGHRA and YSYEKL.

The CDR3 coding sequence is TGTGCCAGCAGCGCCGGTCTAGCGGGAGGTTTTGGTGGAGATACGCAGTATTTT. It is translated as CASSAGLAGGFGGDTQYF. J is TRBJ2-3 and V is TRBV9; 11 nucleotides agree with TRBD2. The CDR3 covers 18 residues. V lost 3 bases and J lost 5; bases outside the gene matches: 14. Germline CDR1 SGDLS, CDR2 YYNGEE. The full variable domain, with the rest looked up from reference TRBV9 and TRBJ2-3, is DSGVTQTPKHLITATGQRVTLRCSPRSGDLSVYWYQQSLDQGLQFLIQYYNGEERAKGNILERFSAQQFPDLHSELNLSSLELGDSALYFCASSAGLAGGFGGDTQYFGPGTRLTVL.

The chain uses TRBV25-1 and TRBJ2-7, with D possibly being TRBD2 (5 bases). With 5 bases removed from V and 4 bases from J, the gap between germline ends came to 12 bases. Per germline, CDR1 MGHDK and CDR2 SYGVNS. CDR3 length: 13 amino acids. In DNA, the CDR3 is TGTGCCAGCAGTACCGAATCGGGGTACGAGCAGTACTTC. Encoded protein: CASSTESGYEQYF.

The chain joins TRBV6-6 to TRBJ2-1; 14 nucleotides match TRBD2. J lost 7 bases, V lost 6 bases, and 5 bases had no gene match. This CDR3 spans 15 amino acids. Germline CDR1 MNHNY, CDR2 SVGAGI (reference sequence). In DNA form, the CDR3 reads TGTGCCAGCAGACTGGGACTAGCGGGAGTTAATGAGCAGTTCTTC. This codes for CASRLGLAGVNEQFF.

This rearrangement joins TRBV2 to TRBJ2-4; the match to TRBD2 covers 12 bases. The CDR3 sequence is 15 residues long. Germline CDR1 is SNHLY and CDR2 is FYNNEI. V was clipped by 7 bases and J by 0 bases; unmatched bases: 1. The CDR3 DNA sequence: TGTGCCAGCAAGGGACTAGCGGGAGCCAAAAACATTCAGTACTTC. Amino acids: CASKGLAGAKNIQYF. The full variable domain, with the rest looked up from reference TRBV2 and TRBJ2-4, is EPEVTQTPSHQVTQMGQEVILRCVPISNHLYFYWYRQILGQKVEFLVSFYNNEISEKSEIFDDQFSVERPDGSNFTLKIRSTKLEDSAMYFCASKGLAGAKNIQYFGAGTRLSVL.

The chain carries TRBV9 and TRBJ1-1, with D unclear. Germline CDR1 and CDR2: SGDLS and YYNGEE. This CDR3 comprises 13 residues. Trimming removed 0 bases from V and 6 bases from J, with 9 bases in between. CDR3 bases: TGTGCCAGCAGCGTAGGGGAGGTCCCTGAAGCTTTCTTT. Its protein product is CASSVGEVPEAFF.